The 23 T cell receptor beta chains reported below all come from one sample, sequenced in a study of T-cell memory formation after mild COVID-19. One entry per CDR3 protein, called by TCRdb with MiXCR from the 5' RACE reads. This sample has 560,000 or so distinct CDR3 sequences, with around 15% found just once. The material sequenced was PBMCs or a T cell subset sorted from them (not recorded which). These receptor sequences come from an adult woman who had mild COVID-19 (a few samples of this study predate the infection). Cell type and time point are not known.

This clonotype was seen only a few times. This rearrangement joins TRBV4-1 to TRBJ2-7; TRBD2 is a possible D gene (5 bases). CDR3 length: 15 residues. The V end was cut by 2 bases, the J end by 0 bases, with 11 bases between. Per germline, CDR1 MGHRA and CDR2 YSYEKL. This CDR3 is CASSQRHGVSYEQYF. As DNA, the CDR3 is TGCGCCAGCAGCCAAAGGCACGGGGTCTCCTACGAGCAGTACTTC.

The chain joins TRBV12-3 or TRBV12-4 to TRBJ2-5; D call uncertain. The CDR3 loop spans 13 amino acids. The V end was cut by 3 bases, the J end by 7 bases, with 12 bases between. CDR3 sequence reads: CASSFSVGGTQYF. As DNA, the CDR3 is TGTGCCAGCAGTTTTTCAGTGGGTGGGACCCAGTACTTC.

This clonotype occurred a few times. The J gene is TRBJ2-7, the V gene TRBV7-9; 11 nucleotides match TRBD2. This CDR3 comprises 15 residues. Looked up from germline, CDR1 is SEHNR and CDR2 is FQNEAQ (reference sequence). The junction had 9 bases not matched to a gene; V was cut back by 6 bases and J by 5 bases. The CDR3 region has the DNA TGTGCCAGCAGTCCGAGACTAGCGGGAAGGGACGAGCAGTACTTC. Amino acids: CASSPRLAGRDEQYF.

This clonotype occurred a few times. V usage is TRBV9 and J usage is TRBJ2-7; TRBD1 is a possible D gene (6 bases). V was shortened by 0 bases and J by 6 bases, with 10 bases between the two germline ends. The V gene's germline CDR1 is SGDLS and CDR2 YYNGEE. CDR3 length: 13 residues. CDR3 DNA: TGTGCCAGCAGCGTAGAAGAAGGGGGCGAGCAGTACTTC. The encoded protein is CASSVEEGGEQYF.

This clonotype occurred a few times. The gene calls are TRBV6-1 and TRBJ1-1; 9 nucleotides line up with TRBD1. V lost 5 bases, J lost 1 base, and 11 bases stayed unmatched. The CDR3 consists of 17 residues. CDR1 and CDR2 from the germline V gene are MNHNS and SASEGT. The CDR3 DNA is TGTGCCAGCAGTAAACAGGGGGCGAGCCTGACGAACACTGAAGCTTTCTTT. Translated: CASSKQGASLTNTEAFF.

The chain is built from TRBV12-3 or TRBV12-4 and TRBJ2-2; TRBD1 might be the D (6 bases). V was shortened by 4 bases and J by 3 bases, with 9 bases between the two germline ends. The CDR3 loop spans 14 amino acids. CDR3 nucleotides: TGTGCCAGCAGTTCCCACAGGGACACCGGGGAGCTGTTTTTT. Translating it yields CASSSHRDTGELFF.

The V and J genes are TRBV7-2 and TRBJ1-2, with TRBD1 matching 9 bases. This CDR3 is built from 17 residues. V gave up 4 bases and J gave up 5 bases; unmatched junction bases: 14. The germline V gene encodes CDR1 SGHTA and CDR2 FQGNSA. The CDR3 coding sequence is TGTGCCAGCAGCTCCGGCCTATCGACAGGGGGGAAGTATGGCTACACCTTC. It specifies CASSSGLSTGGKYGYTF.

This clonotype was counted a few times. The V call is TRBV3-1, the J call TRBJ2-2; D perhaps matches TRBD2 (7 bases). This CDR3 has 15 amino acids. CDR1 is LGHDT, CDR2 YNNKEL, per germline (reference sequence). The ends were cut back, 0 bases at V and 6 bases at J, with 11 bases in the middle. The CDR3: CASSQEGGPPGELFF. CDR3 bases: TGTGCCAGCAGCCAAGAGGGGGGGCCCCCCGGGGAGCTGTTTTTT.

This clonotype was recorded a few times. The chain has TRBV20-1 and TRBJ2-3; a possible D gene is TRBD2 (6 bases). Germline-derived CDR1 and CDR2 are DFQATT and SNEGSKA (reference sequence). CDR3 length: 14 residues. Trimming took 4 bases from V and 1 from J, leaving 12 bases between them. This chain's CDR3 is CSATTSYGTDTQYF. For the CDR3, the DNA is TGCAGTGCTACCACTAGCTACGGCACAGATACGCAGTATTTT.

The chain combines TRBV6-6 with TRBJ2-7; D may be TRBD1 (5 bases). CDR3 length equals 13 residues. Trimming pared 6 bases from V and 6 bases from J, leaving 15 bases between. CDR1 and CDR2 (germline): MNHNY, SVGAGI (reference sequence). The DNA for the CDR3 is TGTGCCAGCAGGCCGACAGCGAGCTCCGAGCAGTACTTC. It specifies CASRPTASSEQYF.

This clonotype came up a few times. The CDR3 here is CASSLTVNEQYF. DNA of the CDR3: TGTGCCAGCAGCTTAACAGTGAACGAGCAGTACTTC. The genes are TRBV7-6 and TRBJ2-7; no clear D gene. V gave up 2 bases and J gave up 5 bases, with 7 bases separating them. The CDR3 sequence is 12 residues long. The germline V gene encodes CDR1 SGHVS and CDR2 FNYEAQ.

The CDR3 is CASRSRRWLGYGYTF. In nucleotides, the CDR3 is TGTGCCAGCAGATCCAGACGGTGGCTTGGCTATGGCTACACCTTC. The chain joins TRBV6-5 to TRBJ1-2; D uncertain. Trimming pared 6 bases from V and 4 bases from J, leaving 18 bases between. Germline V gene sequence: CDR1 MNHEY, CDR2 SVGAGI. This CDR3 contains 15 residues.

In its sample, this clonotype was seen a few times. The V and J genes are TRBV5-1 and TRBJ1-2; D is uncertain. Germline V gene sequence: CDR1 SGHRS, CDR2 YFSETQ. The CDR3 loop spans 16 amino acids. V was clipped by 3 bases and J by 4 bases, with 19 bases between them. The CDR3 DNA sequence: TGCGCCAGCAGCTCCTCAGGACTGGAAAGAAGCTATGGCTACACCTTC. Its translation: CASSSSGLERSYGYTF.

The V call is TRBV7-8, the J call TRBJ1-2, with 7 bases that match TRBD1. The CDR3 runs 15 residues. Germline values: CDR1 SGHVS, CDR2 FQNEAQ. Unmatched junction bases numbered 11, after V lost 5 bases and J lost 5 bases. Here the CDR3 DNA reads TGTGCCAGCAGCGTAACAGGGGTGGGGCCTTATGGCTACACCTTC. It encodes CASSVTGVGPYGYTF. The full variable domain, rest sourced from reference TRBV7-8 and TRBJ1-2, is GAGVSQSPRYKVAKRGQDVALRCDPISGHVSLFWYQQALGQGPEFLTYFQNEAQLDKSGLPSDRFFAERPEGSVSTLKIQRTQQEDSAVYLCASSVTGVGPYGYTFGSGTRLTVV.

The J gene is TRBJ2-1, the V gene TRBV27, with D perhaps assigned TRBD1 or TRBD2 (5 bases each). The CDR3 totals 16 residues. V was shortened by 6 bases and J by 6 bases, with 21 bases between the two germline ends. The germline V gene encodes CDR1 MNHEY and CDR2 SMNVEV (reference sequence). CDR3 bases: TGTGCCAGCAGACCCGGCCGGGACGGAGGTAGCAATGAGCAGTTCTTC. Translation: CASRPGRDGGSNEQFF.

This clonotype occurred a few times. This sequence joins TRBV5-1 and TRBJ2-5, with a weak D call TRBD1 (5 bases). The V gene lost 3 bases and the J gene lost 0 bases, with 12 bases spanning the gap. The germline V gene encodes CDR1 SGHRS and CDR2 YFSETQ. The CDR3 spans 15 residues. CDR3 sequence: CASSSPNRYQETQYF. Written as DNA, the CDR3 is TGCGCCAGCAGCTCTCCAAACAGGTACCAAGAGACCCAGTACTTC.

The genes are TRBV5-1 and TRBJ2-6; tentative D call: TRBD2 (6 bases). Trimming removed 4 bases at V and 2 bases at J, with 10 bases between. Germline values: CDR1 SGHRS, CDR2 YFSETQ. The CDR3 spans 15 residues. DNA of the CDR3: TGCGCCAGCAGCGGCGGGATCACTGGGGCCAACGTCCTGACTTTC. Encoded protein: CASSGGITGANVLTF.

This clonotype has a handful of counts. The chain combines TRBV12-3 or TRBV12-4 with TRBJ1-1; a possible D gene is TRBD1 (5 bases). CDR3 size: 14 residues. Trimming cost V 4 bases and J 7 bases, with 16 bases left between them. The DNA of the CDR3 is TGTGCCAGCAGTTCCCACCCGGGGCCCTATGAAGCTTTCTTT. Its translation is CASSSHPGPYEAFF.

The rearrangement links TRBV7-2 to TRBJ1-4; D is ambiguous. The V end lost 1 base, the J end lost 5 bases, and 11 bases lay between the germline ends. The CDR3 is 15 residues long. Per the germline V gene, CDR1 is SGHTA and CDR2 is FQGNSA. The CDR3 DNA is TGTGCCAGCAGCTTAGGTGGCGGATTCAATGAAAAACTGTTTTTT. It translates to CASSLGGGFNEKLFF.

This clonotype has just a few counts. This chain connects TRBV6-2 or TRBV6-3 to TRBJ1-2; 8 bases map to TRBD1. After removal of 4 bases from V and 9 bases from J, the junction contained 10 bases not matched to a gene. The CDR3 consists of 14 residues. Germline-derived CDR1 and CDR2 are MNHEY and SVGEGT. The CDR3: CASSSSGGERSYTF. CDR3 DNA: TGTGCCAGCAGTTCCTCAGGGGGCGAGAGGAGCTACACCTTC.

The V gene is TRBV18, the J gene TRBJ2-1, with D possibly TRBD1 on 6 matching bases. This CDR3 is 12 amino acids long. CDR1 and CDR2 (germline): KGHSH, LQKENI. CDR3: CTTGLSYNEQFF. In nucleotides, the CDR3 is TGTACGACAGGACTCTCCTACAATGAGCAGTTCTTC.

In its sample, this clonotype was seen a few times. The rearrangement joins TRBV5-1 to TRBJ2-5; unclear D gene. CDR3 length: 12 residues. V lost 2 bases and J 5 bases, leaving 7 bases between the germline ends. Germline V gene sequence: CDR1 SGHRS, CDR2 YFSETQ. The CDR3 loop is CASSFNWETQYF. The CDR3 coding sequence is TGCGCCAGCAGCTTCAATTGGGAGACCCAGTACTTC.

This clonotype was seen a few times. The chain links TRBV27 to TRBJ1-5; D not certain. The V end was cut by 2 bases, the J end by 1 base, with 9 bases between. The CDR3 is 15 amino acids. CDR1 MNHEY and CDR2 SMNVEV come from the germline V gene (reference sequence). The CDR3 region is CASSLLPPSNQPQHF. The CDR3 DNA follows: TGTGCCAGCAGTTTACTACCCCCGAGCAATCAGCCCCAGCATTTT.